The rows below give T cell receptor beta chains drawn from one sample of a study of tumor-infiltrating lymphocytes in primary liver carcinoma. One entry per CDR3 protein results from TCRdb running MiXCR on the multiplex PCR reads. The data show around 210,000 distinct CDR3 sequences, 65% seen once. Sequenced: peripheral blood. These receptors all stem from a woman aged 55-70 years with primary liver carcinoma and hepatitis B virus infection. CDR3s include the opening cysteine and the closing phenylalanine or tryptophan. The D gene is left open where the match is weak. Rows give clone size only sometimes, using once, few, many, or a class for an expanded clone.

D	V	J	size	DNA	CDR3
.	TRBV6-6	TRBJ1-4	many	TGTGCCAGCAGTACGACAGATAATGAAAAACTGTTTTTT	CASSTTDNEKLFF
TRBD1	TRBV7-9	TRBJ1-2	few	TGTGCCAGCAGCTTAGGACAGGGGGCCAACTATGGCTACACCTTC	CASSLGQGANYGYTF
.	TRBV29-1	TRBJ2-2	many	TGCAGCGTTGAATCTACTAGTTCCGGGGAGCTGTTTTTT	CSVESTSSGELFF
.	TRBV5-5	TRBJ2-5	.	TGTGCCAGCAACTTTGGATTCGTGAACCAAGAGACCCAGTACTTC	CASNFGFVNQETQYF
.	TRBV5-5	TRBJ1-2	many	TGTGCCAGCAGCTACGATGGGGAAGGATATGGCTACACCTTC	CASSYDGEGYGYTF
TRBD1	TRBV7-9	TRBJ2-7	many	TGTGCCAGCAGCTTAGAGACAGGGGGCTCTCACGAGCAGTACTTC	CASSLETGGSHEQYF
TRBD2	TRBV11-1	TRBJ2-7	.	TGTGACAGCAGCTCAATTCTAGCGGGAAACTCCTACGAGCAGTACTTC	CDSSSILAGNSYEQYF
.	TRBV25-1	TRBJ1-1	.	TGTGCCAGCACATCTCTTATGAACACTGAAGCTTTCTTT	CASTSLMNTEAFF
.	TRBV11-2	TRBJ2-2	many	TGTGCCAGCAGCTTAGGTCCCGCCGGGGAGCTGTTTTTT	CASSLGPAGELFF
.	TRBV5-6	TRBJ2-2	.	TGTGCCAGCAGCTTGGAGGCAGGGGTTCGGTACACCGGGGGGCTGTTTTTT	CASSLEAGVRYTGGLFF
.	TRBV12-5	TRBJ2-1	.	TGTGCTAGTGGGAGCGGAGTCGATTCCTACAATGAGCAGTTCTTC	CASGSGVDSYNEQFF
.	TRBV11-2	TRBJ2-7	once	TGTGCTAGCAGCTTAGGGGTCTACGAGCAGTACTTC	CASSLGVYEQYF
.	TRBV28	TRBJ1-5	once	TGTGCCACTCGATTCGGGCCTTTCAATCAGCCCCAGCATTTT	CATRFGPFNQPQHF
.	TRBV11-2	TRBJ2-2	.	TGTGCCAGCAGCTTTGATCGTCCGGTCGGGGATCTGTTTTTT	CASSFDRPVGDLFF
TRBD2	TRBV5-1	TRBJ2-5	few	TGCGCCAGCGGATTAGCGGGAGTCCCGAAAGAGACCCAGTACTTC	CASGLAGVPKETQYF
.	TRBV4-2	TRBJ2-7	.	TGTGCCAGCAGCCAAGATAAGGGGAGCGGCTACGAGCAGTACTTC	CASSQDKGSGYEQYF
.	TRBV11-1	TRBJ2-5	.	TGTGCCAGCAGAAGCCGGGACCACGGCAACCAGAACTTC	CASRSRDHGNQNF
.	TRBV5-1	TRBJ2-5	.	TGCGCCAGCACCTGGCAAGAGACCCAGTACTTC	CASTWQETQYF
TRBD1	TRBV4-1	TRBJ1-2	.	TGCGCCAGCAGCCAAGATTTTGGACAGGGGGTTTATAGCCACACCTTC	CASSQDFGQGVYSHTF
.	TRBV28	TRBJ2-1	.	TGTGCCAGCAGTGTGCCTCATGGGGCGGTTGAGCAGTTCTTC	CASSVPHGAVEQFF
.	TRBV6-5	TRBJ1-1	many	TGTGCCAGCAGCTACCTAGGGACGGTGAACACTGAAGCTTTCTTT	CASSYLGTVNTEAFF
.	TRBV11-2	TRBJ2-2	.	TGTGCCAGCAGCTTAGTCGGACGGGACACCGGGGAGCTGTTTTTT	CASSLVGRDTGELFF
.	TRBV28	TRBJ2-4	few	TGTGCCAGCAGTTTCGGAAGCCGGGGCAACATTCAGTACTTC	CASSFGSRGNIQYF
TRBD1	TRBV28	TRBJ2-7	many	TGTGCCAGCAGCCGGACAGGGAGGAGTGCGCGGGGCTACGAGCAGTACTTC	CASSRTGRSARGYEQYF